This T cell receptor beta chain was identified in a study of T cells in Graves' hyperthyroidism and ophthalmopathy. TCR beta CDR3 regions were amplified from RNA. HTBI primers were the set used in a first-round RT-PCR of the TCR CDR3. TCRdb called the multiplex PCR reads again in MiXCR, with one record for every CDR3 protein. The repertoire holds around 690,000 distinct CDR3 sequences, with around a sixth as singletons. The J segment lost 10 bases and the V segment lost 6 bases, leaving 7 bases of the junction unmatched. The CDR3 sequence is 13 residues long. Sample: blood. The receptor was derived from a man aged 45 to 65 with Graves' hyperthyroidism. J is TRBJ1-4 and V is TRBV12-3 or TRBV12-4; TRBD1 matches at 8 bases. The CDR3 nucleotides read TGTGCCAGCAGCTATGACAGGGGCAGAAAACTGTTTTTT. Protein product: CASSYDRGRKLFF.